The clone carrying this T cell receptor beta chain was seen a few times. Its target is unknown. This entry comes from a study of beta chain features in type 1 diabetes. Overall study: Patients were similar to healthy donors in age and gender (as well as in cell yields).

Expressed TCRB transcripts were sequenced, since all the RNA that had been isolated was reverse transcribed. Using immunoSEQ multiplex PCR, the repertoire was profiled, and TCRdb retains in-frame clones only, with some absent. Of roughly 300,000 clones listed, 9.3% are singletons. V shed 7 bases and J shed 8 bases, with 21 bases lying between them. The CDR3 extends over 14 amino acids. Germline V gene lookup returns CDR1 SQVTM and CDR2 ANQGSEA. Study-wide results and limits: In every one of the four CD4+ subsets, TCRB CDR3s were moderately but significantly shorter in Type 1 diabetes patients. Cells carrying high TCR expression could end up over-represented when cDNA is sequenced.

The sequenced sample was central memory CD4+ T cells from blood. The clonotype was recovered from a man aged 30 to 45 with type 1 diabetes. The chain has TRBV29-1 and TRBJ2-1; D is unclear. The CDR3 nucleotides are TGCAGCGGTGGGTTGGGTCAGGACGCCCATGAGCAGTTCTTC. This translates into CSGGLGQDAHEQFF.